This T cell receptor (beta chain) derives from a study of tumor and adjacent non-tumor tissue in lung cancer (dated by TCRdb to the late 2010s). Background for the entire study: By cancer type, the cohort comprised about 13 adenocarcinoma patients, a couple of squamous cell carcinoma patients and 1 small cell lung cancer patient. A total of some 130 million productive TCRbeta reads were generated by sequencing, corresponding to an average of around 3.8 million reads per sample. For each patient, one tumor sample and one normal lung sample were taken, giving 25 to 30 paired specimens that underwent TCRbeta CDR3 sequencing. Among the approximately 15 patients, ages ranged from about 31 to 76 years, about 10 were men and 5 were women, and disease was TNM stage I to III. The study compared bulk TCRbeta repertoires between lung tumor tissue and matched distant non-tumor lung tissue from about 14 lung cancer patients. The paper as a whole reports these results and caveats: With only roughly 16 patients in the cohort, the authors noted that larger samples and more detailed clinical data are needed. Neither the sequencing platform nor unique molecular identifiers are named or mentioned anywhere in the methods. TCR diversity was significantly higher in younger patients, and greater tumor TCR diversity was associated with shorter overall survival and shorter disease-free survival. In normal lung, the top 100 clones accounted for a significantly larger cumulative share of the repertoire than in tumor tissue. Tumor tissue showed significantly greater TCR diversity (inverse Simpson) than normal lung tissue (about 400 vs 180, P = 0.0075, Mann-Whitney U test). Because peripheral blood was not sequenced, blood TCRbeta repertoires in the lung cancer patients of the study were not examined.

This clonotype was recorded many times. It has no known antigen specificity. Base qualities are not recorded, but no much larger clone differs from it by a single base. Library construction relied on multiplex PCR. The sequencer was an Illumina HiSeq 2500. Following protocols modified from ARM-PCR, the researchers constructed TCRbeta libraries through three rounds of nested PCR with primers (Table S4). Before sequencing, PCR products in the 200-500 bp range were cut out of the gel and cleaned up using the QIAquick gel extraction kit. In the paper's pipeline: Reads were cleaned with Trimmomatic, merged with FLASH into complete CDR3 sequences, and assigned to V(D)J germline segments with MiTCR. VDJtools was used to compute clonal diversity as the inverse Simpson's index. In-frame sequences without a premature stop codon were defined as productive reads. The public reads were quality trimmed at Q25 with fastp and then assembled into clones with MiXCR by TCRdb, keeping productive beta chains. Under each unique CDR3 protein, matching rows form one entry showing the most common genes and DNA. These V and J calls derive from TCRdb rather than the authors' analysis. Here the sample has approximately 65,000 distinct CDR3 sequences; roughly three fifths occur a single time. Over 20% of the sample is in the top ten clones.

RNA was extracted from bulk unsorted tissue and checked for quality with a NanoDrop ND-1000 and an Agilent 2100. Donors were newly diagnosed lung cancer patients admitted for thoracic surgery in China between August and November 2014, without prior chemotherapy. Anyone who had undergone radiotherapy or chemotherapy before, or who had another cancer at the same time, was left out of the study. Surgical tissue pieces of 1-2 cm3 were preserved in RNAlater solution and stored at -80 °C until use. Unmatched junction bases come to 12, with V trimmed by 7 bases and J by 3 bases. Reading from cysteine to phenylalanine, the CDR3 counts 18 amino acids. The read is trimmed to its CDR3 DNA, 54 bases read in frame from base 1.

The chain joins TRBV12-3 or TRBV12-4 to TRBJ2-3, with 14 bases matching TRBD2. The sequence was collected from a man over 45 with non-small cell lung cancer. Sequenced input: lung tumor tissue. The CDR3 has the sequence CASTTGTSGGIKTDTQYF. Read as DNA, the sequence is TGTGCCAGCACCACCGGGACTAGCGGGGGCATAAAGACAGATACGCAGTATTTT.